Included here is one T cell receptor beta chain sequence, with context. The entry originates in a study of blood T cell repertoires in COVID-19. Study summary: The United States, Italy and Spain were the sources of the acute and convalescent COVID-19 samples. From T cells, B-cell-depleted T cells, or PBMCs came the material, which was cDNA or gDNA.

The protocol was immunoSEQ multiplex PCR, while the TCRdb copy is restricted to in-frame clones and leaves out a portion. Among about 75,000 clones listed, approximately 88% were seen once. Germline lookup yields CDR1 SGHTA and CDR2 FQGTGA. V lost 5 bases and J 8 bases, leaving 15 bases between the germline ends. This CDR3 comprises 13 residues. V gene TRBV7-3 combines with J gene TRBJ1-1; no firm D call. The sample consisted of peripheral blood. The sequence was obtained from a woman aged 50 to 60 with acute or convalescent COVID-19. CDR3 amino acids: CASSGGRASEAFF. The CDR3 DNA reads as TGTGCCAGCAGCGGAGGGCGGGCTTCCGAAGCTTTCTTT.